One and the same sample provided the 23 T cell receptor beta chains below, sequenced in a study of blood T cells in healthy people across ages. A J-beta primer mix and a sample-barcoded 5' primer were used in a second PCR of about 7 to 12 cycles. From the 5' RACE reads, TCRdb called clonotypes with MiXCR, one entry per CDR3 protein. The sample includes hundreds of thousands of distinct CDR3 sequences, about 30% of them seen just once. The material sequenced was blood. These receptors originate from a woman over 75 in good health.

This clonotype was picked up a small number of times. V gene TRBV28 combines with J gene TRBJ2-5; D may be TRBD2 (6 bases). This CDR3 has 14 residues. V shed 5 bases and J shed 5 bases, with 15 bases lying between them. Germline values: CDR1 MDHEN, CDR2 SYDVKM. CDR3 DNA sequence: TGTGCCAGCAGTGTCCCCCTTAGCGGCGAGACCCAGTACTTC. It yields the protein CASSVPLSGETQYF.

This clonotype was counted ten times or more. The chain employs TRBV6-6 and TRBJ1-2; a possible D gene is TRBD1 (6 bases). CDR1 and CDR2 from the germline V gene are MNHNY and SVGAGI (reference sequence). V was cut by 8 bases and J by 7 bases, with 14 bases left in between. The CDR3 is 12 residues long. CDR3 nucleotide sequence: TGTGCCAGCCGACAGGAGGGGCTTGGCTACACCTTC. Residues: CASRQEGLGYTF.

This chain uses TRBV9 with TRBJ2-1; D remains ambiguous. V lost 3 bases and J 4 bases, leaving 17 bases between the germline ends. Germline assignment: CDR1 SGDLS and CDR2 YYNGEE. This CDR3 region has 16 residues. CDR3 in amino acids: CASSAPGGEGYNEQFF. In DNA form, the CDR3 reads TGTGCCAGCAGCGCTCCGGGTGGGGAAGGGTACAATGAGCAGTTCTTC.

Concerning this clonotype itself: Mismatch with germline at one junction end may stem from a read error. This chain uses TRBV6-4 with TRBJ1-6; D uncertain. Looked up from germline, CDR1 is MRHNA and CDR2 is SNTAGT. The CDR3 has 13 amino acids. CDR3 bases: TGTACCAGTGGCCCGGACCATAATTCACCCCTCCACTTT. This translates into CTSGPDHNSPLHF.

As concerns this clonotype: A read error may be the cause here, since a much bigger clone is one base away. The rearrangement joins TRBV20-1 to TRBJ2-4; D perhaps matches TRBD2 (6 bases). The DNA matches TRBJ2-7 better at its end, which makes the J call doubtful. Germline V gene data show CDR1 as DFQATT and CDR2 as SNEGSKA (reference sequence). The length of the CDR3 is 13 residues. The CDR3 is CSARLPEGYEQYF. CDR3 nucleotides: TGCAGTGCCAGACTCCCGGAGGGTTACGAGCAGTACTTC.

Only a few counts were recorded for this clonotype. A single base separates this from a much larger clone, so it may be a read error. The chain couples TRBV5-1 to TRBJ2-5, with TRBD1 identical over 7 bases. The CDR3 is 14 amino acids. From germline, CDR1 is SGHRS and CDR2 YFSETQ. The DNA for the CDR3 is TGCGCCAGCAGCCTCGGACAGGTTCAAGAGGCCCAGTACTTC. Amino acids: CASSLGQVQEAQYF.

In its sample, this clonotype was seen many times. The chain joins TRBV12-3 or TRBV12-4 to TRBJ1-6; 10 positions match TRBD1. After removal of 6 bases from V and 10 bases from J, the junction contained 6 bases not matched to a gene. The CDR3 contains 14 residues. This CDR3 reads CASSLGTGESPLHF. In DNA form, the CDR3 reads TGTGCCAGCAGCCTTGGGACAGGGGAATCACCCCTCCACTTT.

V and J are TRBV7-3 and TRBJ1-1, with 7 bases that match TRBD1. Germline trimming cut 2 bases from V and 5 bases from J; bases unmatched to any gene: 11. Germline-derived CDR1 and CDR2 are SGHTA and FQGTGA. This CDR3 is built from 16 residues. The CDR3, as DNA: TGTGCCAGCAGCTTAGATTGGGGACAGTCGGGGACTGAAGCTTTCTTT. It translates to CASSLDWGQSGTEAFF.

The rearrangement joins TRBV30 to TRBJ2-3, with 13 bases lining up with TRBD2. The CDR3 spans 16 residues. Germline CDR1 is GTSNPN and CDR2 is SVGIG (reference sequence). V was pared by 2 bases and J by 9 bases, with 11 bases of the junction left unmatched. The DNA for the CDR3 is TGTGCCTGGAGTCCTATAGGACTAGCGGGGGCCCGGACGCAGTATTTT. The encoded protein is CAWSPIGLAGARTQYF.

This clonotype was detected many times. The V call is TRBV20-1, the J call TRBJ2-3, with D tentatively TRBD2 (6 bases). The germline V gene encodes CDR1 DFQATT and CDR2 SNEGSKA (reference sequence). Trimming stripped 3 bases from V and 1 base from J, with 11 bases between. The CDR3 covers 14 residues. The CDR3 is CSASGGMRTDTQYF. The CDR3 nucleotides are TGCAGTGCTAGTGGGGGGATGCGCACAGATACGCAGTATTTT.

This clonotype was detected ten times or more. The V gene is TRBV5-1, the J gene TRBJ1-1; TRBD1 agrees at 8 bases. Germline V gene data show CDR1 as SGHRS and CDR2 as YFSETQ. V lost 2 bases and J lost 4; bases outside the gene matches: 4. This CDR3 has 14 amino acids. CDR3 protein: CASSFRGQGTEAFF. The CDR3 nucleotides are TGCGCCAGCAGCTTCAGGGGGCAGGGCACTGAAGCTTTCTTT.

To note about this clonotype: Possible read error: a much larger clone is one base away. The CDR3 DNA is TGTCCCAGCCGCCCGTCCGCGGAGACCCAGTACTTC. This sequence encodes CPSRPSAETQYF. The rearrangement joins TRBV3-1 to TRBJ2-5; D gene uncertain. Germline loops: CDR1 LGHDT, CDR2 YNNKEL (reference sequence). The length of the CDR3 is 12 residues.

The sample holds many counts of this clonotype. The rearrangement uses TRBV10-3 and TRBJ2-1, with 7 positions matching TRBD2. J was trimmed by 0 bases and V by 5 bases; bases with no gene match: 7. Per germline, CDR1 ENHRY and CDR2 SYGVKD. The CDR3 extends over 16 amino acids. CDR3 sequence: CAISHSGASSYNEQFF. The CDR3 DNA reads TGTGCCATCAGTCACAGCGGGGCCAGCTCCTACAATGAGCAGTTCTTC.

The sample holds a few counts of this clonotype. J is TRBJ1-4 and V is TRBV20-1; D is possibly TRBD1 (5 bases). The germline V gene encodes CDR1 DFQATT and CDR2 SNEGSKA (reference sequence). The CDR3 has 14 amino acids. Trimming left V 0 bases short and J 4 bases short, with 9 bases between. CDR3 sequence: CSARDKGFNEKLFF. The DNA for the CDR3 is TGCAGTGCTAGAGACAAGGGGTTTAATGAAAAACTGTTTTTT.

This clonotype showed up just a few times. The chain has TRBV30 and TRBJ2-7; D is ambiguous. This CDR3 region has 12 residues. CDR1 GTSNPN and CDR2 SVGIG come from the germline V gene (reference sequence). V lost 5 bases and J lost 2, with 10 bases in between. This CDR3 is CAWGRKTYEQYF. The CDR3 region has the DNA TGTGCCTGGGGACGGAAGACCTACGAGCAGTACTTC.

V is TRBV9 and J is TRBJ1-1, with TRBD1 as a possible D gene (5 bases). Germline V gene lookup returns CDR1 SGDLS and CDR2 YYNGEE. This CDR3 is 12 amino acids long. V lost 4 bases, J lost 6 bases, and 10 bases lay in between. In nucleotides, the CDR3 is TGTGCCAGCAGCTCCCAGGGCCCTGAAGCTTTCTTT. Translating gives CASSSQGPEAFF.

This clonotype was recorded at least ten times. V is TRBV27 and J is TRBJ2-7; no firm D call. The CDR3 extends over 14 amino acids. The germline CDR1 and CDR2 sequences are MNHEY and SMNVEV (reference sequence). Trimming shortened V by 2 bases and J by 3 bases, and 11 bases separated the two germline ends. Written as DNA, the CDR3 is TGTGCCAGCAGTTTAAAGGGATGGCTCTACGAGCAGTACTTC. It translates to CASSLKGWLYEQYF.

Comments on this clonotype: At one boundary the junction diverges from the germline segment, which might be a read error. The CDR3 loop is CRARLVYEQYF. DNA for the CDR3: TGCAGGGCTAGATTAGTCTACGAGCAGTACTTC. The chain couples TRBV20-1 to TRBJ2-4, with D hard to call. The end of the DNA is better explained by TRBJ2-7, so the J call may be wrong. CDR1 is DFQATT and CDR2 is SNEGSKA in the germline V gene (reference sequence). CDR3 size: 11 residues.

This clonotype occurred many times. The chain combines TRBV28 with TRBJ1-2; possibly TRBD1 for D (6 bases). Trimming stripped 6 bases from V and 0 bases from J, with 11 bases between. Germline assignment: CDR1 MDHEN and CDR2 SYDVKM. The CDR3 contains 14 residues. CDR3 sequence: CASSRQEANYGYTF. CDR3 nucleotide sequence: TGTGCCAGCAGCCGACAGGAGGCTAACTATGGCTACACCTTC.

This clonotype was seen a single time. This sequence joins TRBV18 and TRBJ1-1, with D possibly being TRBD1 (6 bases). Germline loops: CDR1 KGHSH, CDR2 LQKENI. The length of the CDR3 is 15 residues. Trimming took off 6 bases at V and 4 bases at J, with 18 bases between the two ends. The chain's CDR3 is CASSQNRDIITEAFF. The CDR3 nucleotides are TGTGCCAGCTCGCAAAACAGGGATATAATCACTGAAGCTTTCTTT.

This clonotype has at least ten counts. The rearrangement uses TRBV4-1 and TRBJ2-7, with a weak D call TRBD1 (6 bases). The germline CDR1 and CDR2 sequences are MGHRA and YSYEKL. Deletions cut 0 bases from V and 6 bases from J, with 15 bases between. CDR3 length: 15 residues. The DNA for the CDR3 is TGCGCCAGCAGCCAAGAATCACAGGGTTGGGGCGAGCAGTACTTC. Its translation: CASSQESQGWGEQYF.

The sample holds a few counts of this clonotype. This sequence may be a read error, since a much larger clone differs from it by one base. For the CDR3, the DNA is TGTGCCAGCAGCCTCCACGGTAGGGGGGTTGAAGGGACCCAGTACTTC. Encoded protein: CASSLHGRGVEGTQYF. The chain employs TRBV7-2 and TRBJ2-5; TRBD1 or TRBD2 may be the D gene (6 bases each). The germline V gene has CDR1 SGHTA and CDR2 FQGNSA. The V gene lost 5 bases and the J gene lost 7 bases, with 23 bases spanning the gap. The CDR3 has 16 residues.

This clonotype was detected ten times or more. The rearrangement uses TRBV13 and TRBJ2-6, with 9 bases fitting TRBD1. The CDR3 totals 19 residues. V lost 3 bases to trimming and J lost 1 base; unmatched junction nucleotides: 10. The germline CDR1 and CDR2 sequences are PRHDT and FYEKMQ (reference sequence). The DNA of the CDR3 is TGTGCCAGCAGCTTGAGGTCCGGGACAGGGACTTCTGGGGCCAACGTCCTGACTTTC. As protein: CASSLRSGTGTSGANVLTF. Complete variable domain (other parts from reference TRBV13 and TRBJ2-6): AAGVIQSPRHLIKEKRETATLKCYPIPRHDTVYWYQQGPGQDPQFLISFYEKMQSDKGSIPDRFSAQQFSDYHSELNMSSLELGDSALYFCASSLRSGTGTSGANVLTFGAGSRLTVL.